A single sample gave rise to the 7 T cell receptor beta chains below, sequenced in a study of cytomegalovirus exposure and HLA in healthy donors. The PCR contained 60 Vbeta and 13 Jbeta primers. Clones were sequenced by immunoSEQ multiplex PCR, and TCRdb holds only the in-frame ones, with some missing. The sample shows 120,000 to 150,000 clones, roughly 85% of them seen only once. The source material was PBMCs. These receptors were collected from a male donor in good health and CMV-seronegative.

The chain links TRBV12-2 to TRBJ2-5; no DNA check was done on the table's D call, TRBD2. TRBV12-2 is given as a pseudogene. The CDR3 contains 17 residues. CDR3 DNA: TGTGCAAGTCGCGCCAGACCTCACGCGGGAGGGGGGGAGACCCAGTACTTC. Its protein is CASRARPHAGGGETQYF.

The V gene is TRBV6-5, the J gene TRBJ2-5, with D possibly being TRBD2 (6 bases). The DNA end lines up better with TRBJ2-7; the J call may be wrong. Looked up from germline, CDR1 is MNHEY and CDR2 is SVGAGI. The CDR3 runs 14 residues. The CDR3 loop reads CASSYSAEGHEQYF. The CDR3 nucleotides read TGTGCCAGCAGTTACAGCGCGGAGGGCCACGAGCAGTACTTC.

The J gene is TRBJ2-7, the V gene TRBV5-1; D not certain. The CDR3 spans 13 residues. Trimming pared 6 bases from V and 3 bases from J, leaving 13 bases between. The V gene's germline CDR1 is SGHRS and CDR2 YFSETQ. CDR3 loop: CASNSNPSYEQYF. CDR3 DNA sequence: TGCGCCAGCAACTCTAACCCGAGCTACGAGCAGTACTTC.

This clone was seen just once. This chain uses TRBV7-2 with TRBJ2-1, with 8 positions matching TRBD2. This CDR3 spans 15 amino acids. The germline gives CDR1 SGHTA, CDR2 FQGNSA. V lost 1 base, J lost 7 bases, and 6 bases stayed unmatched. This chain's CDR3 is CASSLVGLAVNEQFF. The DNA for the CDR3 is TGTGCCAGCAGCTTAGTAGGACTAGCAGTAAATGAGCAGTTCTTC.

The rearrangement joins TRBV5-1 to TRBJ1-6; 7 bases fit TRBD1. The CDR3 is made up of 17 amino acids. V lost 1 base, J lost 7 bases, and 11 bases stayed unmatched. Germline CDR1 reads SGHRS; CDR2 reads YFSETQ. This chain's CDR3 is CASSLSRQGYANSPLHF. CDR3 in DNA: TGCGCCAGCAGCTTGTCGAGACAGGGTTATGCCAATTCACCCCTCCACTTT.

The genes are TRBV19 and TRBJ1-5, with D possibly being TRBD1 (5 bases). The V and J ends lost 5 bases and 6 bases respectively, with 17 bases between them. This CDR3 has 15 amino acids. Germline V lookup: CDR1 LNHDA, CDR2 SQIVND (reference sequence). The CDR3 here is CASSFGGGTSQPQHF. For the CDR3, the DNA is TGTGCCAGTAGTTTTGGGGGAGGGACCAGTCAGCCCCAGCATTTT. Full variable domain (rest looked up from reference TRBV19 and TRBJ1-5): DGGITQSPKYLFRKEGQNVTLSCEQNLNHDAMYWYRQDPGQGLRLIYYSQIVNDFQKGDIAEGYSVSREKKESFPLTVTSAQKNPTAFYLCASSFGGGTSQPQHFGDGTRLSIL.

The chain is built from TRBV6-4 and TRBJ1-1, with D maybe TRBD1 (6 bases). Germline V gene sequence: CDR1 MRHNA, CDR2 SNTAGT. The CDR3 loop spans 13 amino acids. V gave up 5 bases and J gave up 1 base, with 8 bases separating them. DNA for the CDR3: TGTGCCAGCAGTCCGACAGGGAACACTGAAGCTTTCTTT. The encoded protein is CASSPTGNTEAFF.